This T cell receptor beta chain derives from a study of OX40 agonist ivuxolimab in advanced cancers. Study summary: The patients received ivuxolimab by intravenous route every 2 weeks at 0.01 to 10 mg/kg. Three dose-escalation patients had partial responses: one with hepatocellular carcinoma and two with cutaneous melanoma.

Generated by immunoSEQ multiplex PCR, the TCRdb table keeps only in-frame clones and is missing some. The repertoire holds about 61,000 clones, with under 85% as singletons. The V gene's germline CDR1 is GTSNPN and CDR2 SVGIG (reference sequence). Trimming shortened V by 3 bases and J by 4 bases, and 6 bases separated the two germline ends. The CDR3 spans 12 residues. The chain links TRBV30 to TRBJ2-2; no definite D call. The sample was CD4+ or CD8+ T cells sorted from blood, taken in a trial of the OX40 agonist ivuxolimab. This clonotype originated in an adult with an advanced solid tumor such as melanoma, head and neck, liver or kidney cancer. Written as DNA, the CDR3 is TGTGCCTGGAGGGTCCTCACCGGGGAGCTGTTTTTT. Its translation is CAWRVLTGELFF.